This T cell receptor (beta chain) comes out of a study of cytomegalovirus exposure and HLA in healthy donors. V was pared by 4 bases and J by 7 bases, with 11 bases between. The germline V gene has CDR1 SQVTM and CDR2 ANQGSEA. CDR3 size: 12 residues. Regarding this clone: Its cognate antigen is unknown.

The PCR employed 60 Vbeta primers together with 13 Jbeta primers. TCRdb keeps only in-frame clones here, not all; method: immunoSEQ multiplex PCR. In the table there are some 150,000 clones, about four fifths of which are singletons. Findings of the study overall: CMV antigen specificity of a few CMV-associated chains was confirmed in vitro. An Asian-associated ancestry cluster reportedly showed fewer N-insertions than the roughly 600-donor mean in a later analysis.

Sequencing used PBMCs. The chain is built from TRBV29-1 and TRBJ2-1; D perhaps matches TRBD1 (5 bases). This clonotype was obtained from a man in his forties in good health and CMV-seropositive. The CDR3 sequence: CSVVPRVNEQFF. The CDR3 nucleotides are TGCAGCGTTGTGCCCAGGGTGAATGAGCAGTTCTTC.